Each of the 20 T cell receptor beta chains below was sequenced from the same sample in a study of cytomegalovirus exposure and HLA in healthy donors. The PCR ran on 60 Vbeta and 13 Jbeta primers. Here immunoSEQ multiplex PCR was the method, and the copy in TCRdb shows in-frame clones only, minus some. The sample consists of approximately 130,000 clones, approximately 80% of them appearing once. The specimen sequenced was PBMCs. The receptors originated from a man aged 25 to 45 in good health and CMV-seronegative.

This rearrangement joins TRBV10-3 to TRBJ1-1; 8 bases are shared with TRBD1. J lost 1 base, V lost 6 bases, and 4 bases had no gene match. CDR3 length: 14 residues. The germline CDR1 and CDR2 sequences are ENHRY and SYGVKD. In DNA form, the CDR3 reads TGTGCCATCAGGGGGACAGGTGGGAACACTGAAGCTTTCTTT. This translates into CAIRGTGGNTEAFF.

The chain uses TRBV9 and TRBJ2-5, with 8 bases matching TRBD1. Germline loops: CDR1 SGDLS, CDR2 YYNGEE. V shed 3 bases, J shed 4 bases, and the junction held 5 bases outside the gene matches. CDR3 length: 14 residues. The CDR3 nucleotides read TGTGCCAGCAGCGGGACAGGGATCCGAGAGACCCAGTACTTC. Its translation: CASSGTGIRETQYF.

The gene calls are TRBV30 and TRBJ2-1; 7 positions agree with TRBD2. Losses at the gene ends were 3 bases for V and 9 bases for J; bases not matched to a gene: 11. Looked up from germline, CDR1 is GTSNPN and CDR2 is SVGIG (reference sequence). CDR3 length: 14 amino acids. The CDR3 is CAWRKETSWGEQFF. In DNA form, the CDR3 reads TGTGCCTGGAGAAAAGAGACTAGCTGGGGTGAGCAGTTCTTC.

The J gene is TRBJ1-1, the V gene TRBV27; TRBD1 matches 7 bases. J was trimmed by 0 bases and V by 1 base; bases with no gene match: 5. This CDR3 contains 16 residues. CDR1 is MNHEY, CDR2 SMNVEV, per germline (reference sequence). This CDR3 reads CASSLFPGQMNTEAFF. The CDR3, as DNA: TGTGCCAGCAGTTTATTTCCGGGACAGATGAACACTGAAGCTTTCTTT.

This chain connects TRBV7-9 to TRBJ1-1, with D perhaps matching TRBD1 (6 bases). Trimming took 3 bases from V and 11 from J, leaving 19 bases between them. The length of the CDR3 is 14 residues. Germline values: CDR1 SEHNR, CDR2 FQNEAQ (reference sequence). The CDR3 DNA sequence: TGTGCCAGCAGCTTCCCCGGGGGGGCTCTAGCCGCTTTCTTT. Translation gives CASSFPGGALAAFF.

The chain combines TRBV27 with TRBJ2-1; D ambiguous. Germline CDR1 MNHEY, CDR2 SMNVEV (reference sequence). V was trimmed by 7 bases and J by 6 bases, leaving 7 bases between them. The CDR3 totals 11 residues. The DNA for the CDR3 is TGTGCCAGCACTGCTAGCAATGAGCAGTTCTTC. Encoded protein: CASTASNEQFF.

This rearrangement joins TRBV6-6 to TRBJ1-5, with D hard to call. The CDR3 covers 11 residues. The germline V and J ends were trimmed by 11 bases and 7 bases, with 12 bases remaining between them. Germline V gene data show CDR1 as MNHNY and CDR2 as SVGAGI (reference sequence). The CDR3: CAAASGQPQHF. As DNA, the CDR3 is TGTGCCGCCGCTTCGGGACAGCCCCAGCATTTT.

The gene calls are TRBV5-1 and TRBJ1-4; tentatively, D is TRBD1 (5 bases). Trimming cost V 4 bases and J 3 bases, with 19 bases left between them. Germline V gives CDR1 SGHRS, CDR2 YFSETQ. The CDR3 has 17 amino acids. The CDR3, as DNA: TGCGCCAGCAGCCCTGGGGCTCCCGGGGGGTCTAATGAAAAACTGTTTTTT. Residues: CASSPGAPGGSNEKLFF.

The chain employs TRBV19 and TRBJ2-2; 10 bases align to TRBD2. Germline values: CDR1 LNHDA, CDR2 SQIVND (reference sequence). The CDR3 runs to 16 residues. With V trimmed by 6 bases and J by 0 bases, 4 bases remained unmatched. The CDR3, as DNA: TGTGCCAGTAGCCTCACTAGCGGGACGAACACCGGGGAGCTGTTTTTT. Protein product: CASSLTSGTNTGELFF.

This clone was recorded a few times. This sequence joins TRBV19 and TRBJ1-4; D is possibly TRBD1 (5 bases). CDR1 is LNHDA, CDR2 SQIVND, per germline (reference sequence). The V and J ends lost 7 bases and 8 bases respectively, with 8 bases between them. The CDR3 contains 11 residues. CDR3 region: CASTGFEKLFF. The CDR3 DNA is TGTGCCAGTACAGGGTTCGAAAAACTGTTTTTT.

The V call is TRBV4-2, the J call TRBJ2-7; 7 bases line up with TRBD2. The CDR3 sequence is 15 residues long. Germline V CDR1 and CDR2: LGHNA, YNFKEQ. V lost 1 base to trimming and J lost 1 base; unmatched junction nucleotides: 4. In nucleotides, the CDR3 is TGTGCCAGCAGCCAAGTTGGGGGGGATTCCTACGAGCAGTACTTC. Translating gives CASSQVGGDSYEQYF.

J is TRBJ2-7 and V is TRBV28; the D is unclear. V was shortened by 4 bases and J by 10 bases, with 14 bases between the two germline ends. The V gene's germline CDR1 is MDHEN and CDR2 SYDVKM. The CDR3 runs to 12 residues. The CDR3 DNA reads TGTGCCAGCAGTTCCGAAAGAAGCCGCCAGTACTTC. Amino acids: CASSSERSRQYF. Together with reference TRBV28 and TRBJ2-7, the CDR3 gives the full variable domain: DVKVTQSSRYLVKRTGEKVFLECVQDMDHENMFWYRQDPGLGLRLIYFSYDVKMKEKGDIPEGYSVSREKKERFSLILESASTNQTSMYLCASSSERSRQYFGPGTRLTVT.

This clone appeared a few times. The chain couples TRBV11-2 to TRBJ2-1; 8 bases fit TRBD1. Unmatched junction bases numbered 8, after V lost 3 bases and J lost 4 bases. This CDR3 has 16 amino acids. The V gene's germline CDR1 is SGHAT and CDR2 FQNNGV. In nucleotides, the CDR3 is TGTGCCAGCAGCTTTACAGGGGGGAAGGAGTACAATGAGCAGTTCTTC. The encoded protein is CASSFTGGKEYNEQFF.

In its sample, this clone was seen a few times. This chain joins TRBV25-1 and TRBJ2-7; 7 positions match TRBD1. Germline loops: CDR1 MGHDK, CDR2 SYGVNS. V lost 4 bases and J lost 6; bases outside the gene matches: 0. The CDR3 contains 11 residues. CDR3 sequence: CASSGDSEQYF. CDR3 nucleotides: TGTGCCAGCAGTGGGGACAGCGAGCAGTACTTC.

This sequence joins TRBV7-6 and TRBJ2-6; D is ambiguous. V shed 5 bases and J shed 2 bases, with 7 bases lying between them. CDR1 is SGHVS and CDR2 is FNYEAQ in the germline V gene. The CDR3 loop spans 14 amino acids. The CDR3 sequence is CASSPYPGANVLTF. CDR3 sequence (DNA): TGTGCCAGCAGCCCCTACCCTGGGGCCAACGTCCTGACTTTC. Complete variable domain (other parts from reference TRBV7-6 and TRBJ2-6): GAGVSQSPRYKVTKRGQDVALRCDPISGHVSLYWYRQALGQGPEFLTYFNYEAQQDKSGLPNDRFSAERPEGSISTLTIQRTEQRDSAMYRCASSPYPGANVLTFGAGSRLTVL.

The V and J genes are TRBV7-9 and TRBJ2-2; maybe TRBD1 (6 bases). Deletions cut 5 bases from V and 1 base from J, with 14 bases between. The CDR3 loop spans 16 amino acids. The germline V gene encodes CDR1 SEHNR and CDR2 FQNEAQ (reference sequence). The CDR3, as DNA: TGTGCCAGCAGCCAACGACAGGCGATGAACACCGGGGAGCTGTTTTTT. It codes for CASSQRQAMNTGELFF.

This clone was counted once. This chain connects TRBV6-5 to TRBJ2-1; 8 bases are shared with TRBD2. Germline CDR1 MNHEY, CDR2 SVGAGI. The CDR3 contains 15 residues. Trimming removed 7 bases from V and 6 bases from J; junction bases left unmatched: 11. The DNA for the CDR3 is TGTGCCAGCACCTCGGGGGGGCATGGGGTCAATGAGCAGTTCTTC. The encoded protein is CASTSGGHGVNEQFF.

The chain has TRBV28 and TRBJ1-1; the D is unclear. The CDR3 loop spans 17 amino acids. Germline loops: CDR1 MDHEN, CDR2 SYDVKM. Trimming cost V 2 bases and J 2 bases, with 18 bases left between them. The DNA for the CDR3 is TGTGCCAGCAGTTTACCCCGGACGGGAAGAGCCAACACTGAAGCTTTCTTT. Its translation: CASSLPRTGRANTEAFF.

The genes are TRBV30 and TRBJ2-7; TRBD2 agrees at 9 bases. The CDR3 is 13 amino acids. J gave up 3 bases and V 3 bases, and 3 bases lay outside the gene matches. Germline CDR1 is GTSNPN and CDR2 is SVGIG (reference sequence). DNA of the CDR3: TGTGCCTGGAGAAGCGGGGGGAACTACGAGCAGTACTTC. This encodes CAWRSGGNYEQYF.

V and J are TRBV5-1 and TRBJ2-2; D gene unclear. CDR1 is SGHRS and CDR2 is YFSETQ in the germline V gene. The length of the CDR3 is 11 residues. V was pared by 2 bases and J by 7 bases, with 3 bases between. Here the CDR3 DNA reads TGCGCCAGCAGCTTCGGCGGGGAGCTGTTTTTT. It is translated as CASSFGGELFF.